These 23 T cell receptor beta chains were all obtained from the same sample, sequenced in a study of cytomegalovirus exposure and HLA in healthy donors. PCR involved 60 Vbeta and 13 Jbeta primers. Assay used: immunoSEQ multiplex PCR; TCRdb lists only in-frame clones, some missing. The sample shows roughly 180,000 clones, 82% of them seen only once. The sample comprised PBMCs. Source of these receptors: a man aged 35 to 55 in good health and CMV-seronegative.

V is TRBV4-3 and J is TRBJ2-1; TRBD1 matches at 7 bases. This CDR3 comprises 15 residues. Germline V gives CDR1 LGHNA, CDR2 YSLEER. The junction had 5 bases not matched to a gene; V was cut back by 0 bases and J by 6 bases. The CDR3, as DNA: TGCGCCAGCAGCCAAGACAGGACAGGTGTCAATGAGCAGTTCTTC. Translated, it gives CASSQDRTGVNEQFF.

The V gene is TRBV7-6, the J gene TRBJ2-7; 9 positions match TRBD2. The CDR3 is 15 amino acids. V lost 4 bases, J lost 1 base, and 5 bases stayed unmatched. Per the germline V gene, CDR1 is SGHVS and CDR2 is FNYEAQ. For the CDR3, the DNA is TGTGCCAGCAGCTCTCAGCGGGGGGAATCCTACGAGCAGTACTTC. Translation gives CASSSQRGESYEQYF.

This chain connects TRBV7-9 to TRBJ2-7, with a weak D call TRBD2 (7 bases). Germline assignment: CDR1 SEHNR and CDR2 FQNEAQ (reference sequence). The V gene lost 3 bases and the J gene lost 2 bases, with 20 bases spanning the gap. The CDR3 consists of 17 residues. The CDR3, as DNA: TGTGCCAGCAGCTTGGTAGGGGGGGGTGTTGGAGCCTACGAGCAGTACTTC. Residues: CASSLVGGGVGAYEQYF.

The J gene is TRBJ2-3, the V gene TRBV14; 10 nucleotides agree with TRBD2. The V gene's germline CDR1 is SGHDN and CDR2 FVKESK. The CDR3 has 17 residues. Unmatched junction bases numbered 7, after V lost 1 base and J lost 3 bases. The CDR3: CASSQAQGLARTDTQYF. In DNA form, the CDR3 reads TGTGCCAGCAGCCAAGCACAGGGACTAGCGAGGACAGATACGCAGTATTTT.

This clone was counted only a few times. CDR3 protein: CASSLDGTGPNQPQHF. The CDR3 DNA is TGTGCCAGCAGCTTAGACGGGACAGGCCCCAATCAGCCCCAGCATTTT. The chain links TRBV7-2 to TRBJ1-5; 8 nucleotides align to TRBD1. Trimming at V came to 1 base and at J to 3 bases, leaving 5 bases not matched to a gene. The CDR3 loop spans 16 amino acids. Germline V gene lookup returns CDR1 SGHTA and CDR2 FQGNSA.

The chain employs TRBV6-6 and TRBJ2-3; 8 bases align to TRBD2. The CDR3 covers 16 residues. The V gene end was trimmed by 0 bases and the J gene end by 5 bases; junction bases not matched to a gene: 7. Germline-derived CDR1 and CDR2 are MNHNY and SVGAGI (reference sequence). The CDR3 reads CASSYSAGRALDTQYF. DNA of the CDR3: TGTGCCAGCAGTTACTCGGCCGGGAGGGCTTTAGATACGCAGTATTTT.

V gene TRBV7-2 combines with J gene TRBJ2-5; 10 bases fit TRBD2. CDR3 length: 16 amino acids. With 5 bases clipped from V and 7 bases from J, the junction kept 13 bases outside the gene matches. Germline values: CDR1 SGHTA, CDR2 FQGNSA. DNA of the CDR3: TGTGCCAGCAGCCGGACTAGCGGAGGAGGTGTGGGGACCCAGTACTTC. This codes for CASSRTSGGGVGTQYF.

The V gene is TRBV7-6, the J gene TRBJ2-2; D might be TRBD1 (5 bases). The length of the CDR3 is 14 residues. Germline V gene lookup returns CDR1 SGHVS and CDR2 FNYEAQ. Trimming stripped 5 bases from V and 4 bases from J, with 11 bases between. This CDR3 is CASSIDRSTGELFF. The DNA of the CDR3 is TGTGCCAGCAGCATCGACAGAAGCACCGGGGAGCTGTTTTTT.

This chain's CDR3 is CASSDVASGRGYEQYF. The CDR3, as DNA: TGTGCCAGCAGTGACGTGGCTAGCGGGAGAGGATACGAGCAGTACTTC. The chain links TRBV2 to TRBJ2-7, with TRBD2 matching 10 bases. The CDR3 length is 16 residues. J lost 4 bases, V lost 3 bases, and 9 bases had no gene match. CDR1 is SNHLY, CDR2 FYNNEI, per germline. The full variable domain, with the rest looked up from reference TRBV2 and TRBJ2-7, is EPEVTQTPSHQVTQMGQEVILRCVPISNHLYFYWYRQILGQKVEFLVSFYNNEISEKSEIFDDQFSVERPDGSNFTLKIRSTKLEDSAMYFCASSDVASGRGYEQYFGPGTRLTVT.

The chain joins TRBV6-5 to TRBJ2-7; 7 positions match TRBD1. The CDR3 is 13 residues long. Trimming at V came to 5 bases and at J to 6 bases, leaving 7 bases not matched to a gene. Looked up from germline, CDR1 is MNHEY and CDR2 is SVGAGI. CDR3 residues: CASSRTGATEQYF. The CDR3 bases are TGTGCCAGCAGTCGTACAGGGGCCACCGAGCAGTACTTC.

This chain joins TRBV7-2 and TRBJ2-3, with D perhaps matching TRBD2 (6 bases). V shed 3 bases and J shed 10 bases, with 26 bases lying between them. CDR1 and CDR2 (germline): SGHTA, FQGNSA. The CDR3 length is 17 residues. CDR3 protein: CASSFRPRREMTRAQYF. CDR3 bases: TGTGCCAGCAGCTTCCGCCCTAGGCGGGAAATGACTCGAGCGCAGTATTTT.

The J gene is TRBJ2-5, the V gene TRBV18; D is perhaps TRBD1 (8 bases). Trimming removed 2 bases from V and 1 base from J, with 17 bases in between. The CDR3 spans 17 residues. Germline CDR1 and CDR2: KGHSH and LQKENI. The chain's CDR3 is CASSPIHRGGPQETQYF. As DNA, the CDR3 is TGTGCCAGCTCACCAATCCACAGGGGGGGCCCCCAAGAGACCCAGTACTTC.

This clone was seen a few times. The chain recombines TRBV4-3 with TRBJ1-2; TRBD1 agrees at 11 bases. Germline CDR1 and CDR2: LGHNA and YSLEER. This CDR3 contains 14 residues. V lost 4 bases to trimming and J lost 7 bases; unmatched junction nucleotides: 5. CDR3 loop: CASSPSGQGAGYTF. In DNA, the CDR3 is TGCGCCAGCAGCCCCTCAGGACAGGGGGCTGGCTACACCTTC.

The V gene is TRBV18, the J gene TRBJ1-3; a possible D gene is TRBD1 (6 bases). CDR3 length equals 15 residues. Germline loops: CDR1 KGHSH, CDR2 LQKENI. V was shortened by 5 bases and J by 4 bases, with 15 bases between the two germline ends. The CDR3 DNA reads TGTGCCAGCTCAAACCGGGACAAAGCAGGAAACACCATATATTTT. Residues: CASSNRDKAGNTIYF.

The chain combines TRBV6-5 with TRBJ2-5; 9 bases are a match to TRBD2. Judging by the DNA end, TRBJ2-7 fits better; the J call may be wrong. The CDR3 loop spans 15 amino acids. The germline V gene has CDR1 MNHEY and CDR2 SVGAGI. CDR3 nucleotides: TGTGCCAGCAGTTACCCGGGACTAGCTTCCTACGAGCAGTACTTC. Its translation is CASSYPGLASYEQYF.

On this clone itself: The junction departs from germline at one end; a sequencing error may be responsible. V is TRBV7-7 and J is TRBJ2-5, with 11 nucleotides matching TRBD1. The V gene's germline CDR1 is SSHAT and CDR2 FNYEAQ (reference sequence). The CDR3 extends over 15 amino acids. The CDR3 sequence: CASSTGQGGQETQYF. Here the CDR3 DNA reads TGTGCTAGCAGCACGGGACAGGGGGGTCAAGAGACCCAGTACTTC.

This clone was recorded a few times. The chain combines TRBV11-3 with TRBJ2-7, with 9 bases that match TRBD1. Trimming cost V 1 base and J 2 bases; bases outside gene matches: 9. CDR1 is SGHNT and CDR2 is YENEEA in the germline V gene. The CDR3 totals 17 residues. The CDR3 here is CASSLGSWTGETYEQYF. CDR3 sequence (DNA): TGTGCCAGCAGCTTAGGATCTTGGACAGGGGAAACCTACGAGCAGTACTTC.

The J gene is TRBJ2-5, the V gene TRBV25-1; maybe TRBD2 (7 bases). This CDR3 is built from 16 residues. Germline V gives CDR1 MGHDK, CDR2 SYGVNS. V dropped 5 bases and J dropped 2 bases, with 18 bases sitting between them. CDR3 nucleotide sequence: TGTGCCAGCAGTCCTAGGAGGGGGGGAGTACAAGAGACCCAGTACTTC. This translates into CASSPRRGGVQETQYF.

The genes are TRBV7-2 and TRBJ1-1; D is undetermined. V was cut by 4 bases and J by 3 bases, with 9 bases left in between. Germline V gene sequence: CDR1 SGHTA, CDR2 FQGNSA. There are 13 residues in the CDR3. The CDR3 nucleotides read TGTGCCAGCAGCTCGGATCGGGACACTGAAGCTTTCTTT. Protein sequence: CASSSDRDTEAFF.

The chain combines TRBV18 with TRBJ2-5; possibly TRBD2 for D (5 bases). The CDR3 is 17 residues long. V was pared by 3 bases and J by 5 bases, with 22 bases between. Germline V gene sequence: CDR1 KGHSH, CDR2 LQKENI. CDR3 sequence: CASSPPTGRMASETQYF. CDR3 coding DNA: TGTGCCAGCTCACCTCCCACGGGGAGAATGGCGTCCGAGACCCAGTACTTC.

The V gene is TRBV15, the J gene TRBJ1-4; 12 bases fit TRBD1. CDR1 and CDR2 (germline): LNHNV, YYDKDF (reference sequence). CDR3 length equals 16 residues. J lost 6 bases, V lost 5 bases, and 7 bases had no gene match. CDR3 region: CATSVGTGGHDEKLFF. The CDR3 region has the DNA TGTGCCACCAGCGTCGGGACAGGGGGCCACGATGAAAAACTGTTTTTT.

This clone was recorded once. The rearrangement uses TRBV6-1 and TRBJ1-3, with no clear D. The germline V gene has CDR1 MNHNS and CDR2 SASEGT. This CDR3 is built from 14 residues. V was pared by 2 bases and J by 3 bases, with 8 bases between. The CDR3 DNA reads as TGTGCCAGCAGTGAAAACGGGTATGGAAACACCATATATTTT. This translates into CASSENGYGNTIYF.

As for this clone: The DNA is left out, because the CDR3 cannot be placed on it with certainty; the CDR3 is given as TCRdb lists it. The chain links TRBV28 to TRBJ2-3; TRBD2 is the table's D call, not checked against the DNA. The CDR3 is 15 amino acids long, termini counted. CDR1 and CDR2 (germline): MDHEN, SYDVKM. CDR3: CASSSSSLNTDTQYF.